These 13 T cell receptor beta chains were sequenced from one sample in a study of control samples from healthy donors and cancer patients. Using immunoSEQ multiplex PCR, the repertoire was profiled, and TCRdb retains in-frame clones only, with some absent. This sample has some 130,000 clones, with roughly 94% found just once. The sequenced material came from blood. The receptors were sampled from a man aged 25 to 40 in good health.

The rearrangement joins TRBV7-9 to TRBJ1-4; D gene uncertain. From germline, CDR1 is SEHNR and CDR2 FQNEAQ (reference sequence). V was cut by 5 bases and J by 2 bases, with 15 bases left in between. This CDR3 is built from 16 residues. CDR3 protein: CASSVNGLGTNEKLFF. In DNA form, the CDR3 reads TGTGCCAGCAGCGTTAATGGCTTAGGCACTAATGAAAAACTGTTTTTT.

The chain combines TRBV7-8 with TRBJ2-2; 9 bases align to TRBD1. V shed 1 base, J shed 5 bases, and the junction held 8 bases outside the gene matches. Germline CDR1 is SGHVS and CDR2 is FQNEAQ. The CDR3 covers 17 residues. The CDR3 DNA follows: TGTGCCAGCAGCTTAGGGCATCCGGGACAGGGAACCGGGGAGCTGTTTTTT. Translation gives CASSLGHPGQGTGELFF. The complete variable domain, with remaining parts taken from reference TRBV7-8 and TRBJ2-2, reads GAGVSQSPRYKVAKRGQDVALRCDPISGHVSLFWYQQALGQGPEFLTYFQNEAQLDKSGLPSDRFFAERPEGSVSTLKIQRTQQEDSAVYLCASSLGHPGQGTGELFFGEGSRLTVL.

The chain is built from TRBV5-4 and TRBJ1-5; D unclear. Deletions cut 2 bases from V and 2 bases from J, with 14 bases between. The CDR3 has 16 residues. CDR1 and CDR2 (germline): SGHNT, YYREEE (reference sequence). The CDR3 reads CASSLGGSRGNQPQHF. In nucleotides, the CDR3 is TGTGCCAGCAGCTTAGGAGGGAGTCGGGGCAATCAGCCCCAGCATTTT.

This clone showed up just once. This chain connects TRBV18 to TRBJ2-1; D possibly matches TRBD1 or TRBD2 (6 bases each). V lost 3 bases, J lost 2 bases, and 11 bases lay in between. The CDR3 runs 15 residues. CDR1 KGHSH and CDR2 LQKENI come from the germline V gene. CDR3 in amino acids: CASSPTGATYNEQFF. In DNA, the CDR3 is TGTGCCAGCTCACCCACGGGGGCTACCTACAATGAGCAGTTCTTC. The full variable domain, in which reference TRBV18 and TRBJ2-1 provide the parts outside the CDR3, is NAGVMQNPRHLVRRRGQEARLRCSPMKGHSHVYWYRQLPEEGLKFMVYLQKENIIDESGMPKERFSAEFPKEGPSILRIQQVVRGDSAAYFCASSPTGATYNEQFFGPGTRLTVL.

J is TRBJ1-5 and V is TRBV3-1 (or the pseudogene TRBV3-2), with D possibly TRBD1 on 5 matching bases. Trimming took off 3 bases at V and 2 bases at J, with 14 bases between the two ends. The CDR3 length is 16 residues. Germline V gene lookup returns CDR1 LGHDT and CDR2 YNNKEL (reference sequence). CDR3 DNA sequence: TGTGCCAGCAGCCATGCCCGGGACGACGGCAATCAGCCCCAGCATTTT. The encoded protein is CASSHARDDGNQPQHF.

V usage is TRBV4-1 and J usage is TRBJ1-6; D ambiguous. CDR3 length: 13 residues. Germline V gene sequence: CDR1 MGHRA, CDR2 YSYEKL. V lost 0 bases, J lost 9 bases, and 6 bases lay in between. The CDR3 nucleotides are TGCGCCAGCAGCCAAGATGGAGCTTCACCCCTCCACTTT. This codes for CASSQDGASPLHF.

The CDR3 nucleotides read TGTGCCAGCAGTGAGGGTAGAACAGTGCAAGAGACCCAGTACTTC. Translated, it gives CASSEGRTVQETQYF. The chain recombines TRBV2 with TRBJ2-5; no definite D call. CDR3 size: 15 residues. V was trimmed by 3 bases and J by 2 bases, leaving 13 bases between them. CDR1 is SNHLY, CDR2 FYNNEI, per germline. Variable domain in full (rest from reference TRBV2 and TRBJ2-5): EPEVTQTPSHQVTQMGQEVILRCVPISNHLYFYWYRQILGQKVEFLVSFYNNEISEKSEIFDDQFSVERPDGSNFTLKIRSTKLEDSAMYFCASSEGRTVQETQYFGPGTRLLVL.

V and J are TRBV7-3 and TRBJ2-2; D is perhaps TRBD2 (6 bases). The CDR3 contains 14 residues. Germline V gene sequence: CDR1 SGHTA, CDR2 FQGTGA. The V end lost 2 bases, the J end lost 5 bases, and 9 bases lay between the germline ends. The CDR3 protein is CASSLAGSTGELFF. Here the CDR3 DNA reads TGTGCCAGCAGCTTAGCGGGGTCTACCGGGGAGCTGTTTTTT. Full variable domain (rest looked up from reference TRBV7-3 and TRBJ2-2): GAGVSQTPSNKVTEKGKYVELRCDPISGHTALYWYRQSLGQGPEFLIYFQGTGAADDSGLPNDRFFAVRPEGSVSTLKIQRTERGDSAVYLCASSLAGSTGELFFGEGSRLTVL.

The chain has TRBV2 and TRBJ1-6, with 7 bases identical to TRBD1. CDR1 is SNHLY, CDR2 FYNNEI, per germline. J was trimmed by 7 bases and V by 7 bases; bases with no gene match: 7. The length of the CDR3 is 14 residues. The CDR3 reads CASTPQGMNSPLHF. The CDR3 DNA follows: TGTGCCAGCACCCCACAGGGGATGAATTCACCCCTCCACTTT. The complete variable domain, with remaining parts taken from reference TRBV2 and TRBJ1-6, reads EPEVTQTPSHQVTQMGQEVILRCVPISNHLYFYWYRQILGQKVEFLVSFYNNEISEKSEIFDDQFSVERPDGSNFTLKIRSTKLEDSAMYFCASTPQGMNSPLHFGNGTRLTVT.

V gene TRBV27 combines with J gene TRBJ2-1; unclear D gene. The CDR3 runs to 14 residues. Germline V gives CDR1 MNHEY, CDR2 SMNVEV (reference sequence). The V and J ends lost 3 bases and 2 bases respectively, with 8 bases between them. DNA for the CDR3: TGTGCCAGCAGTTTGGCCTACCCCTACAATGAGCAGTTCTTC. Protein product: CASSLAYPYNEQFF.

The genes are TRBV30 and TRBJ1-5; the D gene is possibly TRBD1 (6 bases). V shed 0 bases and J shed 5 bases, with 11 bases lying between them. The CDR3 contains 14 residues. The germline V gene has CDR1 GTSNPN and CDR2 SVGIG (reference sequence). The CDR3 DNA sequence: TGTGCCTGGAGTGTAGGGGGATTCTATCAGCCCCAGCATTTT. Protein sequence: CAWSVGGFYQPQHF.

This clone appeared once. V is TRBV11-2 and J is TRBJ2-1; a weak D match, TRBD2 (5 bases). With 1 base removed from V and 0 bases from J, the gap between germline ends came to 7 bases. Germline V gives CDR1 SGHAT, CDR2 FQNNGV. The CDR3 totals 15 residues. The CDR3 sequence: CASSLVASSYNEQFF. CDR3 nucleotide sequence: TGTGCCAGCAGCTTAGTAGCGTCCTCCTACAATGAGCAGTTCTTC.

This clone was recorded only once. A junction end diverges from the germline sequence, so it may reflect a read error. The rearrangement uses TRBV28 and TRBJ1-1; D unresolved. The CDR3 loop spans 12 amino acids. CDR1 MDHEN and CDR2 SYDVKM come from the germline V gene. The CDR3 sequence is CASTLKGTEAFF. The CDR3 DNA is TGTGCCAGCACTTTAAAGGGAACTGAAGCTTTCTTT.